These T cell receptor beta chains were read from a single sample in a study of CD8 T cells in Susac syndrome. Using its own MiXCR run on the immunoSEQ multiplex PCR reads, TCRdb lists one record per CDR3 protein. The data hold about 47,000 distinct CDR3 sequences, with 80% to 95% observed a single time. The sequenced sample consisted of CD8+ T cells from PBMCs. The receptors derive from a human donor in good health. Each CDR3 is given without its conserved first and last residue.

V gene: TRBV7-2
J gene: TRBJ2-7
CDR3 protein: ASSPSGPYEQY

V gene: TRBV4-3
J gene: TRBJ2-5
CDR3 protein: ASSQERGILGETQY

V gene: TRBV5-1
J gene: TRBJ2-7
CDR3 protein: ASSLPLAGSSYEQY

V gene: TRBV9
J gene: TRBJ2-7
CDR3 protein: ASSVASGRNYEQY

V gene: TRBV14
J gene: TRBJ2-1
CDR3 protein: ASSLTRDSNNEQF

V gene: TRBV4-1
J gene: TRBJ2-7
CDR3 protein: ASSQEGVDEQY

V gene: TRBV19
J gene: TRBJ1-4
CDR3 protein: ASSRQLNEKLF

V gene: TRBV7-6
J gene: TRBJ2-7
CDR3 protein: ASSLAGTRNYEQY

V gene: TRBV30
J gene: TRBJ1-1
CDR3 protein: AWDQGTTEAF

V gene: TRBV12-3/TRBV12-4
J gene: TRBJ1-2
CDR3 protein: ASSSVRGLFGYT

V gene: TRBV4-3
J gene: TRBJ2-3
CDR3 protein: ASSQDGLAGGRTDTQY

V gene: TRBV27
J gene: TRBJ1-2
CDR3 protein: ASSPLTAVYGYT

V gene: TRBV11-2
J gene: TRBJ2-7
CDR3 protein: ASSPLASGRSYEQY

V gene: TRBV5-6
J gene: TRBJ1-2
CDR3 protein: ASSLVWTGYGYT

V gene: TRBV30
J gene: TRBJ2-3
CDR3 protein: AWKLGLTDTQY

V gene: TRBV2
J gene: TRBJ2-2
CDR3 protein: ASLAPAGGSNTGELF

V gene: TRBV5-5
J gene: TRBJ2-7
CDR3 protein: ASSFKAGVRPYEQY

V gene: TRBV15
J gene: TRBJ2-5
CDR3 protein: ATSPGTSGSRKTQY

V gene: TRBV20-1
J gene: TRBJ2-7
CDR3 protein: SARDRAGDPYEQY

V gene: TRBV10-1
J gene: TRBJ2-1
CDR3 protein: ASSESAGGYNEQF

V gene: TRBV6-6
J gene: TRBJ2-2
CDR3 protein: AIPAATGELF

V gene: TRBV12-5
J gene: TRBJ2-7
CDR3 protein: ASGPGTSSYEQY

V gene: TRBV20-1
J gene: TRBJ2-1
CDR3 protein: SARRASGATNEQF

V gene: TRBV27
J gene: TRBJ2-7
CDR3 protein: ASSLAGFYEQY

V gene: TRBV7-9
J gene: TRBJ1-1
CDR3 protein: ASSPALGGTEAF

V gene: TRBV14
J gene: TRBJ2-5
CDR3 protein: ASSRRSGLAGGETQY

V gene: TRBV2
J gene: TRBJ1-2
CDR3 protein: ASSEDGGNYGYT

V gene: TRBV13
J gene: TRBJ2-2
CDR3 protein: ASSVGTSGTTGELF

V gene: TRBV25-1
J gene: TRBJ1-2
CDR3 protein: ASSIRGAGYT

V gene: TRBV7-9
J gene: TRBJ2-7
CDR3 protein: ASSPKEGQGTYEQY

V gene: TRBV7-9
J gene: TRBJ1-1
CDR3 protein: ASSQGEVLDTEAF

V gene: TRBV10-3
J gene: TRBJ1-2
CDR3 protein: AISESRVNYGYT

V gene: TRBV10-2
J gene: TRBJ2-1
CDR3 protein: ASSGDSRNNEQF

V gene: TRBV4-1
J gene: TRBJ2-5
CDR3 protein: ASSQEGSYQETQY

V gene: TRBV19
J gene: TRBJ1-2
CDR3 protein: ASSAWTEADYGYT

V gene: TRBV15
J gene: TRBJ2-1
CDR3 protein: ATSRGLTGESYNEQF

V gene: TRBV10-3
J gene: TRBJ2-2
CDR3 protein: AISDPKGASVPPGELF

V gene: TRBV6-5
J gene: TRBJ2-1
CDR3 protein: ASTGPSSYNEQF

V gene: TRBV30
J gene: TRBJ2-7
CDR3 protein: AWSPGQGYEQY

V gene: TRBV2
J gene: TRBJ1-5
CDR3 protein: ASSEGGARQPQH

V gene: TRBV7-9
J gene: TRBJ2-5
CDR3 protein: ASSLAVSQETQY

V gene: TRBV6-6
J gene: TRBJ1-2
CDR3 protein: ASRRLTQNYGYT

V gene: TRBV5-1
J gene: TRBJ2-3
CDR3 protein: ASSFSGVGDTQY

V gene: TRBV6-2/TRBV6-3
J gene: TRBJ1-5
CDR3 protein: ASSNSNQPQH

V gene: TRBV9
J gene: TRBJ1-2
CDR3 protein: ASSSQWPSYGYT

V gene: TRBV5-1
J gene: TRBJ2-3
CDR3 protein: ASSLPGAMKSTDTQY

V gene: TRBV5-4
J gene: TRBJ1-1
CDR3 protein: ASSLRTGRTEAF

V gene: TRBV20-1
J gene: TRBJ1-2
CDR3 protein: SARDLDRGRDGYT

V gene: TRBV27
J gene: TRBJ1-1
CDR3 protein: ASSTGQSHLEAF

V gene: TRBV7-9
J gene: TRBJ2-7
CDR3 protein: ASSRTESSYEQY

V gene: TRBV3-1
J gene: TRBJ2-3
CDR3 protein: ASSHDPAGRGQDTQY

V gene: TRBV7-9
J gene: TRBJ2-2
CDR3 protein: ASTTTTGGSVSGELF

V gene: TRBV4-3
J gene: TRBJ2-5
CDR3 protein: ASSQDLGLAGRETQY

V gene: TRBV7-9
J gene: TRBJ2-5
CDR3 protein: ASSLDLTFETQY

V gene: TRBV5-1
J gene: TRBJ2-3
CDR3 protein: ASSLASGSGDTQY

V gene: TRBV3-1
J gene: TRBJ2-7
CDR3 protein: ASSQGSAVEQY

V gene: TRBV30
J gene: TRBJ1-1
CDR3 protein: AWVTGTSYYTEAF

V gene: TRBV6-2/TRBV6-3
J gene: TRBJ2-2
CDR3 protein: ASSYPTGLINTGELF

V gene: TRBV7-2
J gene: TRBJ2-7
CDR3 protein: ASSLVPAGEEYEQY

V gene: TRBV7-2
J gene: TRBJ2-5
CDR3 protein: ASRSRTGGRRETQY